The present entry profiles one T cell receptor beta chain with its context. The data belong to a study of blood T cell repertoires in COVID-19. Germline V gives CDR1 SGHTA, CDR2 FQGNSA. There are 14 residues in the CDR3. V shed 5 bases, J shed 6 bases, and the junction held 7 bases outside the gene matches. The protocol was immunoSEQ multiplex PCR, while the TCRdb copy is restricted to in-frame clones and leaves out a portion. Among 55,000 or so clones listed, about nine tenths were seen once. This TCR derives from a man aged 60 to 69 with active COVID-19. What was sequenced was peripheral blood. The rearrangement uses TRBV7-2 and TRBJ1-5, with 7 bases aligning to TRBD1. The CDR3 sequence: CASSPQGWAQPQHF. CDR3 bases: TGTGCCAGCAGCCCACAGGGGTGGGCTCAGCCCCAGCATTTT.